This TCR beta chain comes out of a study of breast tumors, draining lymph nodes, adjacent tissues. One entry per CDR3 protein, called by TCRdb with MiXCR from the multiplex PCR reads. Of 200,000 to 300,000 distinct CDR3 sequences listed, 30% are singletons. Per germline, CDR1 MDHEN and CDR2 SYDVKM. V lost 5 bases and J 3 bases, leaving 14 bases between the germline ends. This CDR3 has 14 residues. Study findings and constraints: Data only fit, rather than demonstrated, lymph node origin of most tumor T cells. Tumor repertoires ranked between lymph nodes and nontumor tissue in diversity, with V and J gene preferences.

Axillary draining lymph nodes of breast cancer patients supplied the node samples. On this clonotype: The antigen is unknown.

Source material: axillary lymph node tissue. The chain recombines TRBV28 with TRBJ2-7; a weak D match, TRBD1 (6 bases). The clonotype originates from a female donor with breast cancer. Some clones in this sample may be carry-over from other donors' samples. Here the CDR3 reads CASSAGTPIYEQYF. CDR3 bases: TGTGCCAGCAGTGCCGGGACACCCATCTACGAGCAGTACTTC. The whole variable domain, filled in from reference TRBV28 and TRBJ2-7, reads DVKVTQSSRYLVKRTGEKVFLECVQDMDHENMFWYRQDPGLGLRLIYFSYDVKMKEKGDIPEGYSVSREKKERFSLILESASTNQTSMYLCASSAGTPIYEQYFGPGTRLTVT.